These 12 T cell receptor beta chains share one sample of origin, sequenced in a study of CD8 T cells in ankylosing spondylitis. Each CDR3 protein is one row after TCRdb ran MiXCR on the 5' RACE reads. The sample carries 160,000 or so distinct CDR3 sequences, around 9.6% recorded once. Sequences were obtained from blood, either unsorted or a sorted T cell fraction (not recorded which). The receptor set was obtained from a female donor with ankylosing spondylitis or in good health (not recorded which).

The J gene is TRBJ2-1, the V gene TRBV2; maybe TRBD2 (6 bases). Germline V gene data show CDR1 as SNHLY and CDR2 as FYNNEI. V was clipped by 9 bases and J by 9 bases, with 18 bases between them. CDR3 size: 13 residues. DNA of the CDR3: TGTGCCAGTTCTTTAGCGGACCAAGGTGAGCAGTTCTTC. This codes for CASSLADQGEQFF. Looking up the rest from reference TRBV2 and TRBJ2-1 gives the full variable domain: EPEVTQTPSHQVTQMGQEVILRCVPISNHLYFYWYRQILGQKVEFLVSFYNNEISEKSEIFDDQFSVERPDGSNFTLKIRSTKLEDSAMYFCASSLADQGEQFFGPGTRLTVL.

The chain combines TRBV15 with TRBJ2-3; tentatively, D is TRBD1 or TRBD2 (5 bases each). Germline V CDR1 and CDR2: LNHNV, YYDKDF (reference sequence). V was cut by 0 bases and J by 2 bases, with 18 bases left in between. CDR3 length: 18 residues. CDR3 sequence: CATSRDGFEGSDTDTQYF. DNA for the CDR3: TGTGCCACCAGCAGAGATGGTTTTGAGGGGTCTGACACAGATACGCAGTATTTT.

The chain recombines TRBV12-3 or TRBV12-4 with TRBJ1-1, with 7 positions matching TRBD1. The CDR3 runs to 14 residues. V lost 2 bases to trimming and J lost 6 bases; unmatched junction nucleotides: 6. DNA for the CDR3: TGTGCCAGCAGTTTATACTCCGGGACAGCTGAAGCTTTCTTT. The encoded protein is CASSLYSGTAEAFF.

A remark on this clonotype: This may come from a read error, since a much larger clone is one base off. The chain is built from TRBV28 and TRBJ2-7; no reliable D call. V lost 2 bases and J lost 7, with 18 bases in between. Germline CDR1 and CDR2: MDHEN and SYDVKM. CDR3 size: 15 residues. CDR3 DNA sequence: TGTGCCAGCAGTTTAGGTCGTCCTGGTACCGGAGAGCAGTACTTC. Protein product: CASSLGRPGTGEQYF. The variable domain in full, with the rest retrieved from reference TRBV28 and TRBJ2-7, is DVKVTQSSRYLVKRTGEKVFLECVQDMDHENMFWYRQDPGLGLRLIYFSYDVKMKEKGDIPEGYSVSREKKERFSLILESASTNQTSMYLCASSLGRPGTGEQYFGPGTRLTVT.

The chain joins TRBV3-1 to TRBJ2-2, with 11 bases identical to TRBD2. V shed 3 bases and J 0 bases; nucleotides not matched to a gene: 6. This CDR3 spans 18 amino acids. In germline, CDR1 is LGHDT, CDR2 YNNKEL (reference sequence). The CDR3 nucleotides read TGTGCCAGCAGCCAGGCCGGGACTAGCGGATCGAACACCGGGGAGCTGTTTTTT. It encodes CASSQAGTSGSNTGELFF.

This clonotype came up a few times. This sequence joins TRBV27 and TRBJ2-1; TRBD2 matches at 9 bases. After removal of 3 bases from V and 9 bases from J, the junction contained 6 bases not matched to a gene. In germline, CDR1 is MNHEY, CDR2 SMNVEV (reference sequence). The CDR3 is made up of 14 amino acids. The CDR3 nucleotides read TGTGCCAGCAGTTTGTTAGCGGGAGCGGTTGAGCAGTTCTTC. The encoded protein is CASSLLAGAVEQFF.

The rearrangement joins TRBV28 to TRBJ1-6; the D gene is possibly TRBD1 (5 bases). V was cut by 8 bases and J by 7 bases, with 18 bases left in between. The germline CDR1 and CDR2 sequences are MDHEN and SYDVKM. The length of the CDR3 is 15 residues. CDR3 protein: CASADEGNWNSPLHF. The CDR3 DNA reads TGTGCCAGCGCGGACGAGGGGAACTGGAATTCACCCCTCCACTTT.

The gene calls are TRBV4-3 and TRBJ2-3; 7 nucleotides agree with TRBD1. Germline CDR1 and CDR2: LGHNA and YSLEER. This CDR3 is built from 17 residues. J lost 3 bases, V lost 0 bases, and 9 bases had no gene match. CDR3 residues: CASSQEPDRASTDTQYF. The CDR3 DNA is TGCGCCAGCAGCCAAGAGCCCGACAGGGCTTCGACAGATACGCAGTATTTT.

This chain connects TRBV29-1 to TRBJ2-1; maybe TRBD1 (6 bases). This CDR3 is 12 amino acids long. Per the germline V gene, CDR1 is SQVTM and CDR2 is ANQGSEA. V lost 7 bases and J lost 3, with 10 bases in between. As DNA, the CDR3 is TGCAGCGGCTGGGGGCGCTACAATGAGCAGTTCTTC. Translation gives CSGWGRYNEQFF.

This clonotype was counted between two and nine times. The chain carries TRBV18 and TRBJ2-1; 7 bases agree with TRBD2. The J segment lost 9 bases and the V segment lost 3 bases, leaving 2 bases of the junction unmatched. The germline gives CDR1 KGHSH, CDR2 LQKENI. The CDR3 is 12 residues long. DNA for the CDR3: TGTGCCAGCTCACCGCCTAGCGGTGAGCAGTTCTTC. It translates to CASSPPSGEQFF.

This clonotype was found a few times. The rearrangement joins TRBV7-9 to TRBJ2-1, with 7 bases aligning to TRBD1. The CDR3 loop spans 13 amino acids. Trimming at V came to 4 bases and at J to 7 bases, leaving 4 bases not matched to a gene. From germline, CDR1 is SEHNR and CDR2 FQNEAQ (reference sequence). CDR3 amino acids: CASSSGQSNEQFF. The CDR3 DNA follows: TGTGCCAGCAGCTCGGGACAGAGTAATGAGCAGTTCTTC.

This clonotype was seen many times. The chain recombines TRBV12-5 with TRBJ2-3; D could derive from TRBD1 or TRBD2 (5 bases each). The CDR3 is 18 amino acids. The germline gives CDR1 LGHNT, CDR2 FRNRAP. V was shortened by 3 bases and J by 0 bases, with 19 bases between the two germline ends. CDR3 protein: CASGFGTEGFSSTDTQYF. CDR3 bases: TGTGCTAGTGGTTTCGGGACGGAAGGATTTTCTAGCACAGATACGCAGTATTTT. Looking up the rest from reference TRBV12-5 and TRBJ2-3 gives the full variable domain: DARVTQTPRHKVTEMGQEVTMRCQPILGHNTVFWYRQTMMQGLELLAYFRNRAPLDDSGMPKDRFSAEMPDATLATLKIQPSEPRDSAVYFCASGFGTEGFSSTDTQYFGPGTRLTVL.